The 10 T cell receptor beta chains reported below all come from one sample, sequenced in a study of blood T cell repertoires in COVID-19. Using immunoSEQ multiplex PCR, the repertoire was profiled, and TCRdb retains in-frame clones only, with some absent. The sample shows around 77,000 clones, 90% of them seen only once. The source material was peripheral blood. All receptors come from a woman of 80 years or more with active or convalescent COVID-19.

This clone was picked up one time. This chain connects TRBV5-4 to TRBJ1-6; D not resolved. Trimming stripped 0 bases from V and 8 bases from J, with 9 bases between. The CDR3 length is 14 residues. Germline V gives CDR1 SGHNT, CDR2 YYREEE (reference sequence). The CDR3 sequence is CASSLGGSDSPLHF. DNA of the CDR3: TGTGCCAGCAGCTTGGGAGGGAGCGATTCACCCCTCCACTTT.

The chain uses TRBV28 and TRBJ1-3; D call uncertain. Germline values: CDR1 MDHEN, CDR2 SYDVKM. V gave up 1 base and J gave up 0 bases, with 4 bases separating them. The CDR3 consists of 14 residues. The CDR3 DNA follows: TGTGCCAGCAGTTTATTCAGCTCTGGAAACACCATATATTTT. It encodes CASSLFSSGNTIYF.

V gene TRBV28 combines with J gene TRBJ1-1; D is ambiguous. The CDR3 is made up of 12 amino acids. Germline V gene data show CDR1 as MDHEN and CDR2 as SYDVKM. The V and J ends lost 5 bases and 6 bases respectively, with 10 bases between them. CDR3 nucleotide sequence: TGTGCCAGCAGTCCGTACACAGCTGAAGCTTTCTTT. The encoded protein is CASSPYTAEAFF.

The J gene is TRBJ1-5, the V gene TRBV30; tentatively, D is TRBD1 (6 bases). Germline V lookup: CDR1 GTSNPN, CDR2 SVGIG (reference sequence). The V and J ends lost 7 bases and 5 bases respectively, with 21 bases between them. The CDR3 spans 15 residues. The CDR3 nucleotides read TGTGCCTACCGGGAGGGACACCTGAGGGATCAGCCCCAGCATTTT. Translation gives CAYREGHLRDQPQHF.

Here the CDR3 DNA reads TGCGCCAGCAGCCAAGGATATGGGGGCGGCTATGGCTACACCTTC. It specifies CASSQGYGGGYGYTF. V usage is TRBV4-3 and J usage is TRBJ1-2; D is possibly TRBD1 (6 bases). Germline V CDR1 and CDR2: LGHNA, YSLEER. The V end lost 1 base, the J end lost 4 bases, and 13 bases lay between the germline ends. CDR3 length equals 15 residues.

The J gene is TRBJ1-2, the V gene TRBV9, with no clear D. The V gene lost 0 bases and the J gene lost 2 bases, with 8 bases spanning the gap. Germline CDR1 and CDR2: SGDLS and YYNGEE. The CDR3 consists of 14 residues. Written as DNA, the CDR3 is TGTGCCAGCAGCGTAGAGAACACAAACTATGGCTACACCTTC. It translates to CASSVENTNYGYTF. The whole variable domain, remainder taken from reference TRBV9 and TRBJ1-2, is DSGVTQTPKHLITATGQRVTLRCSPRSGDLSVYWYQQSLDQGLQFLIQYYNGEERAKGNILERFSAQQFPDLHSELNLSSLELGDSALYFCASSVENTNYGYTFGSGTRLTVV.

The chain combines TRBV19 with TRBJ2-5, with 8 bases aligning to TRBD1. The junction had 7 bases not matched to a gene; V was cut back by 2 bases and J by 2 bases. Germline V gene data show CDR1 as LNHDA and CDR2 as SQIVND (reference sequence). The CDR3 runs 16 residues. The CDR3: CASSISGGRGQETQYF. CDR3 sequence (DNA): TGTGCCAGTAGTATATCAGGGGGCCGGGGGCAAGAGACCCAGTACTTC.

The chain combines TRBV9 with TRBJ2-3, with D perhaps TRBD2 (6 bases). Germline-derived CDR1 and CDR2 are SGDLS and YYNGEE. The CDR3 consists of 14 residues. V lost 3 bases and J 5 bases, leaving 13 bases between the germline ends. The CDR3 nucleotides are TGTGCCAGCAGCGCGCTGAAGGGACTAGATACGCAGTATTTT. Translating gives CASSALKGLDTQYF.

This rearrangement joins TRBV5-1 to TRBJ2-2; 9 bases are shared with TRBD1. The CDR3 covers 16 residues. Germline V gene lookup returns CDR1 SGHRS and CDR2 YFSETQ. V gave up 5 bases and J gave up 3 bases; unmatched junction bases: 8. This chain's CDR3 is CASREPGQGYTGELFF. CDR3 in DNA: TGCGCCAGCAGGGAGCCGGGACAGGGTTACACCGGGGAGCTGTTTTTT. Looking up the rest from reference TRBV5-1 and TRBJ2-2 gives the full variable domain: KAGVTQTPRYLIKTRGQQVTLSCSPISGHRSVSWYQQTPGQGLQFLFEYFSETQRNKGNFPGRFSGRQFSNSRSEMNVSTLELGDSALYLCASREPGQGYTGELFFGEGSRLTVL.

The V gene is TRBV6-2 or TRBV6-3, the J gene TRBJ2-3, with 15 bases that match TRBD2. The length of the CDR3 is 16 residues. Germline CDR1 reads MNHEY; CDR2 reads SVGEGT. Trimming removed 5 bases from V and 7 bases from J; junction bases left unmatched: 7. CDR3 protein: CASSRTSGGAMNTQYF. The CDR3 DNA sequence: TGTGCCAGCAGTCGGACTAGCGGGGGGGCCATGAATACGCAGTATTTT.